This TCR beta chain was identified during a study of shared clonotypes between healthy human individuals. Whole-study findings and limits: Enrolling few donors narrowed the genetic and exposure-history diversity that was represented.

On this clone itself: What it binds is unknown.

Germline loops: CDR1 LNHDA, CDR2 SQIVND (reference sequence). Trimming pared 7 bases from V and 6 bases from J, leaving 16 bases between. The CDR3 has 14 amino acids. Profiled with immunoSEQ multiplex PCR; TCRdb holds only in-frame clones, not every one. Here the sample spans approximately 500,000 clones, 95% to 97% being singletons. The source is a woman aged 25 to 45 in good health. The V call is TRBV19, the J call TRBJ2-1; weak D call: TRBD2 (5 bases). The sequenced material came from naive CD4+ T cells sorted from blood. Stated subset: CD45RA+ positively selected. The CDR3 is CASTSPEGINEQFF. DNA for the CDR3: TGTGCCAGTACGTCGCCAGAGGGAATCAATGAGCAGTTCTTC. The full variable domain, in which reference TRBV19 and TRBJ2-1 provide the parts outside the CDR3, is DGGITQSPKYLFRKEGQNVTLSCEQNLNHDAMYWYRQDPGQGLRLIYYSQIVNDFQKGDIAEGYSVSREKKESFPLTVTSAQKNPTAFYLCASTSPEGINEQFFGPGTRLTVL.